This T cell receptor beta chain was captured in a study of blood T cell repertoires in COVID-19 (dated by TCRdb to 2018 to 2020). For context, the study as a whole: Collaborator samples came from the United States, Italy and Spain and covered acute and convalescent phases of COVID-19. The material from the prospective study consisted of cDNA or gDNA derived from T cells, B-cell-depleted T cells, or PBMCs. Subjects who had been exposed to COVID-19, were actively infected with it, or had recovered from it provided the deeply sampled blood TCRbeta repertoires that made up the dataset. The repertoires were released in a freely available public database meant as a resource for research on the immune response to SARS-CoV-2. Samples were obtained from the ongoing ImmuneRACE study (first 160 participants) and from about 1,300 subjects provided by 6 global collaborators. The sample metadata nearly always contained a de-identified subject ID, COVID-19 status, age in years and sex. Where available, HLA class I and class II types were taken from metadata supplied by the sample provider and were not determined by assay-based typing.

The collaborating institutions used their own protocols to collect whole blood in K2EDTA tubes. For TCRbeta analysis, collaborator samples were shipped as frozen whole blood, as isolated PBMCs, or as DNA extracted from either sample type. Study-wide conclusions, independent of this receptor: The amount of clinical and demographic metadata varied by source and participant and was provided uncurated.

TCRbeta CDR3 regions were amplified from genomic DNA by means of the immunoSEQ Assay, a bias-controlled multiplex PCR. As for the authors' bioinformatics: The number of nucleated cells in each sample was estimated by amplification of reference gene primers within the assay. Sequence reads were collapsed and filtered to measure the absolute abundance of every unique TCRbeta CDR3 rearrangement. Productive Simpson clonality was computed per sample as the square root of Simpson's diversity index over productive rearrangements. TCRdb obtained this table from immuneACCESS and retained in-frame rearrangements with V and J assigned. These tables miss some clones; where compared with another copy, unresolved V genes account for less than half of the shortfall, and the remainder is unexplained. D and trimming come from the DNA, and the V and J calls and clone size come from that table. The table for this sample lists approximately 210,000 clones; roughly 80% of them were counted only once. Together, the top ten hold around 5.1% of the sample.

Remarks on this clone: The antigen this receptor binds is unknown. Per-nucleotide qualities are absent, and no much larger clonotype sits a single base away.

The CDR3 runs 14 amino acids, cysteine and phenylalanine included. The only DNA kept is the CDR3, 42 bases in frame from the first base. At the junction V is shortened by 4 bases and J by 2 bases; bases outside the gene matches: 4. Per the germline V gene, LGHNA is the CDR1 and YNFKEQ is the CDR2. The V and J genes are TRBV4-2 and TRBJ1-2, with 7 middle bases fitting TRBD1. The clonotype comes from a human donor in a cohort sampled during active COVID-19. The sample comprised peripheral blood. The nucleotide sequence is given as TGTGCCAGCAGCCCACCGGGACAGAACTATGGCTACACCTTC. This gives the protein CASSPPGQNYGYTF.